These 29 T cell receptor beta chains were sequenced from one sample in a study of blood T cells in healthy people across ages. The authors ran a second PCR of about 7 to 12 cycles using a sample-barcoded 5' primer and a J-beta primer mix. TCRdb re-analysed the 5' RACE reads in MiXCR, keeping a single row per CDR3 protein. The data show 850,000 to 1,100,000 distinct CDR3 sequences, with roughly two fifths seen just once and 13% held by the top ten. The sample was blood. These TCRs come from a man aged 18 to 29 in good health.

V is TRBV4-2 and J is TRBJ2-3, with no clear D. Germline-derived CDR1 and CDR2 are LGHNA and YNFKEQ. Trimming removed 1 base at V and 3 bases at J, with 8 bases between. The CDR3 length is 14 residues. The CDR3 region is CASSQVLVTDTQYF. DNA for the CDR3: TGTGCCAGCAGCCAAGTTCTAGTTACAGATACGCAGTATTTT.

This chain uses TRBV29-1 with TRBJ2-3; 7 bases line up with TRBD1. There are 14 residues in the CDR3. The V gene end was trimmed by 3 bases and the J gene end by 3 bases; junction bases not matched to a gene: 6. Looked up from germline, CDR1 is SQVTM and CDR2 is ANQGSEA. For the CDR3, the DNA is TGCAGCGTTGAGGACGACAGGGAAACAGATACGCAGTATTTT. It is translated as CSVEDDRETDTQYF.

This rearrangement joins TRBV20-1 to TRBJ2-2, with D possibly being TRBD2 (6 bases). Germline CDR1 DFQATT, CDR2 SNEGSKA (reference sequence). V lost 2 bases to trimming and J lost 4 bases, with 17 bases between them. CDR3 length: 16 amino acids. This CDR3 reads CSARPSRRAVTGELFF. The CDR3 DNA follows: TGCAGTGCTAGACCAAGCAGGAGGGCGGTCACCGGGGAGCTGTTTTTT.

Ten or more counts support this clonotype. The V gene is TRBV5-1, the J gene TRBJ1-1; D is unresolved. In germline, CDR1 is SGHRS, CDR2 YFSETQ. Trimming shortened V by 0 bases and J by 1 base, and 7 bases separated the two germline ends. The CDR3 spans 14 residues. The CDR3 DNA reads TGCGCCAGCAGCTTGGCGGCAGGGAACACTGAAGCTTTCTTT. Protein product: CASSLAAGNTEAFF.

Comment on this clonotype: A clone one base away is much larger, so this may be a read error. This rearrangement joins TRBV7-9 to TRBJ1-2; 8 bases fit TRBD1. The V and J ends lost 5 bases and 6 bases, in that order; junction bases with no gene match: 17. Germline-derived CDR1 and CDR2 are SEHNR and FQNEAQ (reference sequence). This CDR3 region has 17 residues. The CDR3 spells CASSPSGTGRDYDGYTF. CDR3 in DNA: TGTGCCAGCAGCCCTTCCGGGACAGGACGGGATTACGATGGCTACACCTTC.

This clonotype was seen many times. The rearrangement joins TRBV5-1 to TRBJ1-2; unclear D gene. Trimming removed 4 bases at V and 7 bases at J, with 17 bases between. The germline gives CDR1 SGHRS, CDR2 YFSETQ. The length of the CDR3 is 14 residues. CDR3 loop: CASSPDGTDSGYTF. As DNA, the CDR3 is TGCGCCAGCAGCCCGGACGGAACAGATAGTGGCTACACCTTC.

This chain uses TRBV9 with TRBJ2-3; perhaps D is TRBD1 or TRBD2 (6 bases each). Trimming stripped 4 bases from V and 0 bases from J, with 9 bases between. Germline lookup yields CDR1 SGDLS and CDR2 YYNGEE. This CDR3 has 14 amino acids. CDR3 nucleotides: TGTGCCAGCAGCACGGGGGCTAGCACAGATACGCAGTATTTT. This sequence encodes CASSTGASTDTQYF.

With regard to this clonotype: The germline gene is not matched at one end of the junction; a read error may be the cause. This chain connects TRBV29-1 to TRBJ2-3; tentative D call: TRBD1 (6 bases). This CDR3 region has 15 residues. CDR1 and CDR2 (germline): SQVTM, ANQGSEA. In nucleotides, the CDR3 is TGCAGCGTTAGACCCGGGACACTAAGCACAGGTACGCAGTATTTT. Translated: CSVRPGTLSTGTQYF.

Details on this clonotype: Germline and junction disagree at one end, which may indicate a read error. The chain joins TRBV7-8 to TRBJ2-3; D is uncertain. This CDR3 region has 15 residues. Germline V gene lookup returns CDR1 SGHVS and CDR2 FQNEAQ. CDR3 amino acids: CASSLDGIKTDTQYF. The CDR3 bases are TGTGCCAGCAGTTTAGATGGGATTAAGACAGATACGCAGTATTTT.

J is TRBJ1-5 and V is TRBV29-1; 7 bases are shared with TRBD1. CDR3 length equals 14 residues. With 5 bases clipped from V and 7 bases from J, the junction kept 11 bases outside the gene matches. In germline, CDR1 is SQVTM, CDR2 ANQGSEA. DNA for the CDR3: TGCAGCGTTACGGGGGACAGTTCCATCCAGCCCCAGCATTTT. Translated, it gives CSVTGDSSIQPQHF. The complete variable domain, with remaining parts taken from reference TRBV29-1 and TRBJ1-5, reads SAVISQKPSRDICQRGTSLTIQCQVDSQVTMMFWYRQQPGQSLTLIATANQGSEATYESGFVIDKFPISRPNLTFSTLTVSNMSPEDSSIYLCSVTGDSSIQPQHFGDGTRLSIL.

This clonotype was counted between two and nine times. The chain links TRBV5-1 to TRBJ1-2; 8 bases fit TRBD1. This CDR3 is built from 13 residues. Germline assignment: CDR1 SGHRS and CDR2 YFSETQ. After removal of 5 bases from V and 4 bases from J, the junction contained 4 bases not matched to a gene. CDR3: CASRTGEVYGYTF. The CDR3, as DNA: TGCGCCAGCAGGACAGGGGAGGTCTATGGCTACACCTTC.

This clonotype was recorded many times. At one end, the junction sequence differs from germline, possibly due to a read error. The CDR3 spells CASSGNTEAFF. CDR3 in DNA: TGTGCCAGCAGTGGGAACACTGAAGCTTTCTTT. This chain connects TRBV5-1 to TRBJ1-1, with D uncertain. Germline-derived CDR1 and CDR2 are SGHRS and YFSETQ. The CDR3 is 11 residues long.

This clonotype was found a few times. The chain combines TRBV6-6 with TRBJ2-3; either TRBD1 or TRBD2 may supply D (5 bases each). V lost 5 bases and J lost 5, with 17 bases in between. CDR3 length: 15 amino acids. Germline values: CDR1 MNHNY, CDR2 SVGAGI (reference sequence). The chain's CDR3 is CASSAGTPGEDTQYF. DNA for the CDR3: TGTGCCAGCAGTGCCGGGACCCCCGGGGAAGATACGCAGTATTTT.

This clonotype showed up just a few times. The chain is built from TRBV2 and TRBJ2-1; D unresolved. The CDR3 covers 15 residues. The germline V gene has CDR1 SNHLY and CDR2 FYNNEI. Trimming left V 10 bases short and J 0 bases short, with 16 bases between. The CDR3 here is CAMNGPYNSYNEQFF. Here the CDR3 DNA reads TGTGCCATGAACGGGCCCTACAACTCCTACAATGAGCAGTTCTTC. The entire variable domain, with the rest obtained from reference TRBV2 and TRBJ2-1, is as follows: EPEVTQTPSHQVTQMGQEVILRCVPISNHLYFYWYRQILGQKVEFLVSFYNNEISEKSEIFDDQFSVERPDGSNFTLKIRSTKLEDSAMYFCAMNGPYNSYNEQFFGPGTRLTVL.

In this sample, this clonotype turned up a few times. Its ends do not fully match the called genes, so a read error is possible. The chain employs TRBV28 and TRBJ1-4, with D perhaps TRBD1 (5 bases). Germline V gene lookup returns CDR1 MDHEN and CDR2 SYDVKM. CDR3 length: 13 amino acids. CDR3 protein: CASGAGPNEKLFF. In DNA, the CDR3 is TGTGCCAGCGGGGCAGGTCCAAATGAAAAGCTGTTTTTT. Complete variable domain (other parts from reference TRBV28 and TRBJ1-4): DVKVTQSSRYLVKRTGEKVFLECVQDMDHENMFWYRQDPGLGLRLIYFSYDVKMKEKGDIPEGYSVSREKKERFSLILESASTNQTSMYLCASGAGPNEKLFFGSGTQLSVL.

This clonotype was seen a handful of times. CDR3 protein: CASSLTPGQRLVAIENSPLHF. The CDR3 coding sequence is TGTGCCAGCAGCTTAACCCCGGGACAGCGTCTCGTAGCAATTGAAAATTCACCCCTCCACTTT. The rearrangement joins TRBV11-2 to TRBJ1-6; 7 bases map to TRBD1. Unmatched junction bases numbered 23, after V lost 2 bases and J lost 7 bases. Germline V gene lookup returns CDR1 SGHAT and CDR2 FQNNGV. The CDR3 loop spans 21 amino acids.

In this sample, this clonotype turned up once. The V call is TRBV5-1, the J call TRBJ1-5, with unresolved D. Germline lookup yields CDR1 SGHRS and CDR2 YFSETQ. V lost 4 bases and J lost 1, with 15 bases in between. The CDR3 contains 16 residues. Written as DNA, the CDR3 is TGCGCCAGCAGCCCCTTTGGGATGGCAAGCAATCAGCCCCAGCATTTT. Protein sequence: CASSPFGMASNQPQHF.

This clonotype occurred a few times. V is TRBV28 and J is TRBJ2-3; no definite D call. The CDR3 runs to 12 residues. Between the trimmed V and J ends, which lost 6 bases and 6 bases, there was a span of 10 bases. Germline V gene sequence: CDR1 MDHEN, CDR2 SYDVKM. This CDR3 is CASRPQRDTQYF. In nucleotides, the CDR3 is TGTGCCAGCAGGCCGCAGAGGGATACGCAGTATTTT.

As concerns this clonotype: A read error may be the cause here, since a much bigger clone is one base away. V gene TRBV29-1 combines with J gene TRBJ2-3; tentative D call: TRBD2 (6 bases). This CDR3 spans 14 amino acids. CDR1 is SQVTM and CDR2 is ANQGSEA in the germline V gene. DNA of the CDR3: TGCAGCGTCCTAACTAGCACAAGCACAGCTACGCAGTATTTT. Translated, it gives CSVLTSTSTATQYF.

This clonotype was counted once. In DNA form, the CDR3 reads TGTGCCAGCAGTTACTTATCAGGGGGGGATGGCTACACCTTC. Translation: CASSYLSGGDGYTF. The chain couples TRBV6-5 to TRBJ1-2; 7 nucleotides line up with TRBD1. The CDR3 runs to 14 residues. Germline-derived CDR1 and CDR2 are MNHEY and SVGAGI. The J segment lost 6 bases and the V segment lost 1 base, leaving 5 bases of the junction unmatched.

The rearrangement uses TRBV2 and TRBJ2-5; unclear D gene. From germline, CDR1 is SNHLY and CDR2 FYNNEI. The V gene lost 2 bases and the J gene lost 1 base, with 20 bases spanning the gap. The CDR3 totals 18 residues. In DNA form, the CDR3 reads TGTGCCAGCAGTGAACTATTGGGCACCGGTAGCTTCCAAGAGACCCAGTACTTC. Its protein is CASSELLGTGSFQETQYF.

The rearrangement uses TRBV25-1 and TRBJ1-5; the D is unclear. Germline CDR1 MGHDK, CDR2 SYGVNS. Trimming took 3 bases from V and 0 from J, leaving 3 bases between them. The CDR3 has 13 amino acids. The CDR3 spells CASSESSNQPQHF. DNA for the CDR3: TGTGCCAGCAGTGAGAGTAGCAATCAGCCCCAGCATTTT.

CDR3 nucleotide sequence: TGTGCCAGCAGGGCCCGGGGACTAGCGGATAAAGCAGATACGCAGTATTTT. Translation: CASRARGLADKADTQYF. J is TRBJ2-3 and V is TRBV12-3 or TRBV12-4, with 11 bases matching TRBD2. V gave up 6 bases and J gave up 4 bases; unmatched junction bases: 12. The CDR3 runs to 17 residues.

Regarding this clonotype: Without the conserved terminal phenylalanine or tryptophan, this CDR3 likely stems from a read error. This chain uses TRBV20-1 with TRBJ2-1; 8 bases agree with TRBD2. The CDR3 spans 12 residues. Germline V gene sequence: CDR1 DFQATT, CDR2 SNEGSKA (reference sequence). The CDR3 DNA reads as TGCAAACCTAGCGGGTCCAACAATGAGCAGTTCTCC. Protein sequence: CKPSGSNNEQFS.

The V gene is TRBV5-1, the J gene TRBJ2-5; D remains ambiguous. The length of the CDR3 is 14 residues. The germline V gene has CDR1 SGHRS and CDR2 YFSETQ. The germline V and J ends were trimmed by 0 bases and 4 bases, with 10 bases remaining between them. CDR3 amino acids: CASSLGRVSETQYF. CDR3 bases: TGCGCCAGCAGCTTGGGAAGAGTGTCAGAGACCCAGTACTTC. Using reference TRBV5-1 and TRBJ2-5 for the parts outside the CDR3, the full variable domain is KAGVTQTPRYLIKTRGQQVTLSCSPISGHRSVSWYQQTPGQGLQFLFEYFSETQRNKGNFPGRFSGRQFSNSRSEMNVSTLELGDSALYLCASSLGRVSETQYFGPGTRLLVL.

Details on this clonotype: At one end, the junction sequence differs from germline, possibly due to a read error. The chain combines TRBV20-1 with TRBJ2-5, with 10 positions matching TRBD2. Per germline, CDR1 DFQATT and CDR2 SNEGSKA (reference sequence). The CDR3 contains 15 residues. CDR3 loop: CSARASGGYQETRYF. CDR3 DNA sequence: TGCAGTGCTAGGGCTAGCGGGGGCTACCAAGAGACCCGGTACTTC.

This clonotype was seen a handful of times. The chain has TRBV29-1 and TRBJ2-2; weak D call: TRBD1 (5 bases). The germline V gene encodes CDR1 SQVTM and CDR2 ANQGSEA. The CDR3 runs 13 residues. With 5 bases removed from V and 4 bases from J, the gap between germline ends came to 11 bases. The CDR3 DNA sequence: TGCAGCGTTTCTCAGGGTTCCACCGGGGAGCTGTTTTTT. Amino acids: CSVSQGSTGELFF.

This rearrangement joins TRBV20-1 to TRBJ2-1, with 7 bases aligning to TRBD1. The CDR3 runs 14 residues. Germline values: CDR1 DFQATT, CDR2 SNEGSKA (reference sequence). Trimming removed 8 bases from V and 8 bases from J; junction bases left unmatched: 15. The CDR3 nucleotides read TGCAGTACTCCAGAGACAGGGCTGCTGGATGAGCAGTTCTTC. It is translated as CSTPETGLLDEQFF.

This chain uses TRBV7-2 with TRBJ2-5, with D uncertain. The CDR3 runs to 16 residues. Deletions cut 1 base from V and 1 base from J, with 13 bases between. Germline loops: CDR1 SGHTA, CDR2 FQGNSA. Written as DNA, the CDR3 is TGTGCCAGCAGCTTAGGAGACACGGTGATCCAAGAGACCCAGTACTTC. It yields the protein CASSLGDTVIQETQYF.